This is a list of T cell receptor beta chains from one sample in a study of PD-L1 blockade in urothelial cancer. Profiled with immunoSEQ multiplex PCR; TCRdb holds only in-frame clones, not every one. The data show approximately 120,000 clones, about 82% seen once. Sequences were derived from PBMCs, sampled around atezolizumab (anti-PD-L1) treatment. The receptor set was obtained from a man aged 50 to 59 with urothelial cancer. Both conserved end residues are part of each CDR3.

CDR3: CAWSVLNGNTEAFF
J: TRBJ1-1
V: TRBV30

CDR3: CASSQSTSVTGELFF
J: TRBJ2-2
V: TRBV4-2

CDR3: CASSHSGQSTDTQYF
J: TRBJ2-3
V: TRBV4-1

CDR3: CASSYIREGGYTF
J: TRBJ1-2
V: TRBV6-6

CDR3: CASSPPSAGVGQPQHF
J: TRBJ1-5
V: TRBV18

CDR3: CASSPGLKGGNQPQHF
J: TRBJ1-5
V: TRBV28

CDR3: CASSGGSSGNTIYF
J: TRBJ1-3
V: TRBV27

CDR3: CASSPRAGEETQYF
J: TRBJ2-5
V: TRBV7-9

CDR3: CASSTQGANQPQHF
J: TRBJ1-5
V: TRBV18

CDR3: CASSPPGTSGSSYNEQFF
J: TRBJ2-1
V: TRBV7-3